This is a list of T cell receptor beta chains from one sample in a study of TIL therapy for anti-PD-1-resistant metastatic lung cancer. Sequenced by immunoSEQ multiplex PCR; TCRdb stores in-frame clones only, minus some. The repertoire holds over 25,000 clones, 72% seen once, with approximately 7% in the top ten. Material: tumor tissue, obtained at baseline. Every receptor here comes from a person between 25 and 80 years old with non-small cell lung cancer. Each CDR3 is given with its conserved first and last residue. The D gene is left open where the match is weak. For some rows the clone size is stated as once, few or many, or as a class when expanded; others skip it.

j_call	v_call	clone_size	d_call	cdr3_aa	cdr3_nt
TRBJ1-1	TRBV25-1	few	.	CATRRWNGNTEAFF	TGTGCCACTCGGAGGTGGAATGGGAACACTGAAGCTTTCTTT
TRBJ2-7	TRBV25-1	.	TRBD2	CASSESGGNYEQYF	TGTGCCAGCAGTGAGTCGGGGGGTAACTACGAGCAGTACTTC
TRBJ2-3	TRBV30	.	.	CAGWDRTDTQYF	TGTGCCGGATGGGACCGCACAGATACGCAGTATTTT
TRBJ1-2	TRBV14	.	.	CASSQHSLSSGYTF	TGTGCCAGCAGCCAGCACTCTCTCTCTAGCGGCTACACCTTC
TRBJ1-1	TRBV20-1	.	.	CSASPHTEAFF	TGCAGTGCTAGCCCCCACACTGAAGCTTTCTTT
TRBJ2-5	TRBV25-1	.	.	CASSVRGGETQYF	TGTGCCAGCAGTGTTAGGGGCGGAGAGACCCAGTACTTC
TRBJ2-2	TRBV7-9	.	.	CASSPAWGTGELFF	TGTGCCAGCAGCCCCGCTTGGGGCACCGGGGAGCTGTTTTTT
TRBJ2-7	TRBV6-1	.	TRBD1	CARKQGANSYEQYF	TGTGCCAGGAAACAGGGGGCGAACTCCTACGAGCAGTACTTC
TRBJ1-5	TRBV6-1	few	.	CASILTGGPQHF	TGTGCCAGCATCCTGACGGGCGGGCCCCAGCATTTT
TRBJ2-1	TRBV5-1	.	.	CASRAGTKTLSSYNEQFF	TGCGCCAGCAGGGCCGGGACGAAAACATTGAGCTCCTACAATGAGCAGTTCTTC
TRBJ1-2	TRBV4-2	few	TRBD1	CASSSRDRENYGYTF	TGTGCCAGCAGCTCCCGGGACAGGGAGAACTATGGCTACACCTTC
TRBJ2-7	TRBV18	few	TRBD1	CASSPSAIPGTGAEQYF	TGTGCCAGCTCACCTTCGGCCATCCCCGGGACAGGGGCCGAGCAGTACTTC
TRBJ2-5	TRBV7-9	.	.	CASRSAARETQYF	TGTGCCAGCAGAAGTGCCGCCCGGGAGACCCAGTACTTC
TRBJ1-4	TRBV27	.	.	CASSFNRVREKLFF	TGTGCCAGCAGTTTCAACAGGGTGAGAGAAAAACTGTTTTTT
TRBJ1-4	TRBV5-1	.	TRBD1	CASSPDREDEKLFF	TGCGCCAGCAGCCCGGACAGGGAGGATGAAAAACTGTTTTTT
TRBJ2-5	TRBV11-3	once	.	CASEGDTTIKKETQYF	TGTGCCAGCGAGGGAGACACAACAATTAAAAAAGAGACCCAGTACTTC
TRBJ1-2	TRBV29-1	few	.	CSVWTQNGYTF	TGCAGCGTCTGGACCCAGAATGGCTACACCTTC
TRBJ2-7	TRBV21-1	.	.	CASSSRTFVRYEQYF	TGTGCCAGCAGCTCACGTACTTTTGTTAGGTACGAGCAGTACTTC
TRBJ2-1	TRBV6-6	.	.	CASSYSNRYNEQFF	TGTGCCAGCAGTTACTCGAACCGGTACAATGAGCAGTTCTTC
TRBJ2-1	TRBV5-1	.	.	CASSFGGVWTQSNEQFF	TGCGCCAGCAGCTTTGGGGGTGTGTGGACCCAATCCAATGAGCAGTTCTTC